This TCR beta chain was captured in a study of T cell repertoires in cytomegalovirus infection (dated by TCRdb to the late 2010s). About the investigation overall: Peptide stimulations targeted recently identified HLA-C-restricted CMV epitopes, whose presentation resists viral immunomodulation, together with well-studied HLA-B-restricted epitopes. Because public TCR beta signatures pointed to carriage of CMV infection together with the matching HLA type, the HLA type of each donor mattered for the analysis.

This clonotype was detected many times. Its antigen remains unidentified. No much larger clonotype is one base removed from it; base qualities were not supplied. The treatment or condition tag for this specimen amounts to: in vitro stimulation with specific CMV peptide epitopes to enrich CMV-specific T cells. Overall study results and their limits: In both this cohort and an independent cohort of 300 to 450 donors, the cumulative frequency of public TCR beta family members distinguished carriers of CMV infection plus the relevant HLA type. The ex vivo response was dominated by HLA-C-restricted CMV-specific TCR beta clonotypes, and the single most frequent clonotype in two of eight donors was supplied by these HLA-C-restricted clonotypes.

The sequencing machine was an Illumina HiSeq 1500. TCRdb reran the public reads through fastp at Q25 and MiXCR, keeping productive beta chains. Each CDR3 protein gets just one entry, which takes the most common genes and DNA from the rows behind it. The sample includes some 920,000 distinct CDR3 sequences, with 31% observed a single time. The ten largest clonotypes hold over 10% of the sample. The TCR originated in a human donor in good health (CMV status not recorded). Some clones in this sample may be carry-over from other donors' samples. Material: cultured CD8+ T cells from PBMCs, obtained from culture after CMV antigen stimulation.

The DNA reads TGTGCCAGCAGTCTAAAGGGTGCGAACACTGAAGCTTTCTTT. It encodes CASSLKGANTEAFF. The chain employs TRBV7-6 and TRBJ1-1; the D gene identity is not certain. There are 14 amino acids in the CDR3, from cysteine to phenylalanine inclusive. Of all the DNA, just the CDR3 is kept, 42 bases in frame from base 1. V and J are truncated by 6 bases and 1 base respectively, leaving an intervening sequence of 12 bases. According to the germline V gene, CDR1 reads SGHVS and CDR2 reads FNYEAQ.